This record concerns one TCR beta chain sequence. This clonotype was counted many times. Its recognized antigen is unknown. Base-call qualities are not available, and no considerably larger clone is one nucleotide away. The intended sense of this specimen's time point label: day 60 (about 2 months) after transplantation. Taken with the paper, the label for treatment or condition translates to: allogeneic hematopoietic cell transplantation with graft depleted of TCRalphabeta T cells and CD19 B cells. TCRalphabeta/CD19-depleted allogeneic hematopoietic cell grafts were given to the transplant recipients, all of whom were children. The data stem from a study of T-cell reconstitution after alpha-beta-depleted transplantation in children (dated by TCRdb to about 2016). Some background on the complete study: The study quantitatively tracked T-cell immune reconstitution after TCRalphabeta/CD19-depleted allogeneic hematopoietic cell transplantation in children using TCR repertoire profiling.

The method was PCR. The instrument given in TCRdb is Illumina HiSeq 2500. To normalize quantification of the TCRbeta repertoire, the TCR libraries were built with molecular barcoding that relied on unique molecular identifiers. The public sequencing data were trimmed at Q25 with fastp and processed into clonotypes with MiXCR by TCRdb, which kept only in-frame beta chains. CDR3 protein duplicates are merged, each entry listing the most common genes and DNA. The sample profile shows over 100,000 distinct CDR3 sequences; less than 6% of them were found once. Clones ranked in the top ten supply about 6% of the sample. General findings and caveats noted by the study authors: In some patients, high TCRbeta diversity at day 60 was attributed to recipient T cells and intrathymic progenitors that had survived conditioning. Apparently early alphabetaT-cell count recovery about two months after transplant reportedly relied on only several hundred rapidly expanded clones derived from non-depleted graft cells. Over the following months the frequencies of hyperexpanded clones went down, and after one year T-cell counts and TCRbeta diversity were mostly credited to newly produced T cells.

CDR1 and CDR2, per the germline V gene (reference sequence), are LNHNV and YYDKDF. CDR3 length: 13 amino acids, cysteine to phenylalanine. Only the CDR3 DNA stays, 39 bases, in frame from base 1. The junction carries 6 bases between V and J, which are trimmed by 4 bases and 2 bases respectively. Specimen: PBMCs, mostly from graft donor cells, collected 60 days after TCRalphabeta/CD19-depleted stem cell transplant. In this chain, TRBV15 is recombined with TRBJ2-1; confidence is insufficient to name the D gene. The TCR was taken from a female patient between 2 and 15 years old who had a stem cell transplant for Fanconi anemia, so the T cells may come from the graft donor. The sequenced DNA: TGTGCCACCAGCACCGGAACCTACAATGAGCAGTTCTTC. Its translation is CATSTGTYNEQFF.